This TCR beta chain was sequenced for a study of cytomegalovirus exposure and HLA in healthy donors. Findings and limits, study-wide: Overall, around 160 TCR beta chains were annotated as cytomegalovirus-associated.

This clone was seen more than once but under ten times. Its antigen is not known. The PCR ran on 60 Vbeta and 13 Jbeta primers. The table came from immunoSEQ multiplex PCR; TCRdb's copy has only in-frame clones and leaves some out. The sample lists about 100,000 clones, more than 75% occurring once. Input material: PBMCs. The receptor was isolated from a young woman in good health and CMV-seropositive.

DNA for the CDR3: TGTGCCAGCTCACCATCCCCAATCAATCAGCCCCAGCATTTT. Translating gives CASSPSPINQPQHF. The chain uses TRBV18 and TRBJ1-5; D not certain. Germline CDR1 and CDR2: KGHSH and LQKENI. The CDR3 contains 14 residues. V was pared by 2 bases and J by 3 bases, with 8 bases between.